This T cell receptor beta chain was profiled in a study of human T cells and chemical hapten exposure (dated by TCRdb to the early 2020s). A note on the overall study: For sensitization, 2% DPC in acetone was applied to a 2 cm by 2 cm area of upper inner arm skin. Weekly therapeutic DPC doses were additionally applied to the scalp of patients throughout the approximately 23-week study period. Patch testing on the upper back used Finn chambers containing 0.01% DPC, with scoring done after 6 days according to International Contact Dermatitis Research Group standards. Most of the patients in the cohort were female, and the cohort covered alopecia areata with under or over 50% scalp involvement, alopecia totalis and alopecia universalis. The libraries were sequenced as a pool, and the TCR yield per sample differed mostly because of small variations in library volumes within the pool. This study followed changes in the peripheral blood TCR repertoire in vivo during primary and secondary sensitization of alopecia patients to the hapten diphenylcyclopropenone (DPC). Blood was sampled from patients pre-sensitization (week 0) and at 2, 6 and about 24 weeks after DPC sensitization. For TCR sequencing, blood came from some 31 alopecia patients at anywhere from one to four time points (pre-sensitization, 2, 6 and 24 weeks). Points the paper makes about the study in general: DPC sensitization did not change how many TCRs were above 1 in 1000 frequency, and no evidence was found of alterations in global repertoire structure. Because every patient had alopecia, a presumed autoimmune disease, the patients' immune response might differ from that of healthy individuals. Patch test score correlated positively with the number of PT1 expanded TCRs, reaching significance at thresholds 8, 16 and 32 but not at 4. Significantly more large CDR3 similarity clusters were formed by expanded TCRs than by pre-sensitization or healthy control sets, consistent with antigen-driven responses. Repeated subsampling changed both the strength of the expansion versus patch-test correlation and the threshold at which the correlation became significant.

Libraries came from RACE. Sequencing instrument: NextSeq 500. During library preparation, unique molecular identifiers were attached to individual cDNA molecules so that TCRs could be counted in a quantitative, reproducible way. Each blood RNA sample was used to sequence both TCR alpha and TCR beta chains. The authors' analysis ran thus. A median of approximately 96,000 TCRs per sample was observed, with a range of about 20,000 to 700,000. V, J and CDR3 annotation of the TCR reads was performed with the Decombinator software suite. Every sample was subsampled to the same number of TCRs (28,000) for the PS versus PT1 abundance plots. TCRs were defined as expanded if absent before sensitization and observed at least eight times at the 2-week time point. TCRdb cleaned the public reads at Q25 with fastp, built clones with MiXCR and kept in-frame beta chains. Identical CDR3 protein sequences are pooled into one entry, listed with their most common genes and DNA. These V and J calls derive from TCRdb rather than the authors' analysis. This sample comprises about 340,000 distinct CDR3 sequences, around 7% of them detected only once. The ten most abundant clones make up about 8% of the sample.

V and J lose 7 bases and 0 bases, and a span of 11 bases separates them. Its CDR3 holds 14 amino acids, cysteine through phenylalanine. Only the CDR3 DNA is retained, 42 bases long and in frame from the first base. As encoded in the germline V gene, CDR1 is MNHNS while CDR2 is SASEGT. This clonotype was found a few times. It has no known antigen specificity. Base-call qualities are not available, and no considerably larger clone is one nucleotide away. The time point label, read with the paper, signifies: patch test 1, 2 weeks after DPC sensitization. Per the publication, the treatment or condition label means: therapeutic diphenylcyclopropenone sensitization with weekly scalp DPC. At each patch-test visit, blood was drawn before the patch test was applied. To be eligible, patients had to be aged 18 to 70, diagnosed with alopecia and judged suitable for DPC therapy, while pregnant patients were excluded. Total RNA was extracted from unfractionated whole blood collected in Tempus Blood RNA tubes.

The receptor chain draws on TRBV6-1 and TRBJ2-3; TRBD2 is a weak D gene call, 6 bases matching. The source of this sequence is a woman aged 18-29 years with alopecia areata. Some clones in this sample may be carry-over from other donors' samples. The specimen was whole blood, collected in connection with sensitization to the hapten diphenylcyclopropenone (DPC). In nucleotides, the sequence is TGTGCCAGCAAACCGGGACTTAGCACAGATACGCAGTATTTT. Its translation reads: CASKPGLSTDTQYF.